These T cell receptor beta chains were read from a single sample in a study of Ad26.COV2.S vaccination and SARS-CoV-2 variants. Using immunoSEQ multiplex PCR, the repertoire was profiled, and TCRdb retains in-frame clones only, with some absent. This table holds around 300,000 clones, around nine tenths found once. This specimen consisted of peripheral blood, obtained in a trial of Ad26.COV2.S vaccine versus placebo. These TCRs come from a person aged 18-65 years who received the Ad26.COV2.S COVID-19 vaccine or a placebo. CDR3s include the opening cysteine and the closing phenylalanine or tryptophan. The order of the fields is CDR3 protein, CDR3 DNA, J gene, CDR3 length, clone size, D gene, V gene. The D gene is left open where the match is weak. Rows may omit the clone size; those that give it use once, few, many or a size class.

CDR3 protein: CASSPGSGDTQYF
CDR3 DNA: TGTGCCAGCAGCCCGGGGAGTGGAGATACGCAGTATTTT
J gene: TRBJ2-3
CDR3 length: 13
clone size: -
D gene: -
V gene: TRBV6-6

CDR3 protein: CASRPGGGRETQYF
CDR3 DNA: TGCGCCAGCAGGCCGGGCGGGGGTAGGGAGACCCAGTACTTC
J gene: TRBJ2-5
CDR3 length: 14
clone size: -
D gene: TRBD2
V gene: TRBV5-1

CDR3 protein: CAIRVAGAEGDEQFF
CDR3 DNA: TGTGCCATCAGGGTAGCGGGAGCCGAGGGCGATGAGCAGTTCTTC
J gene: TRBJ2-1
CDR3 length: 15
clone size: -
D gene: TRBD2
V gene: TRBV10-3

CDR3 protein: CASRIGTGNTEAFF
CDR3 DNA: TGTGCCAGTAGAATCGGGACCGGGAACACTGAAGCTTTCTTT
J gene: TRBJ1-1
CDR3 length: 14
clone size: -
D gene: -
V gene: TRBV19

CDR3 protein: CAISMGQNSGNTIYF
CDR3 DNA: TGTGCCATCAGTATGGGGCAGAACTCTGGAAACACCATATATTTT
J gene: TRBJ1-3
CDR3 length: 15
clone size: -
D gene: -
V gene: TRBV10-3

CDR3 protein: CASSYYSHSYEQYF
CDR3 DNA: TGTGCCAGCAGTTATTACAGCCACTCCTACGAGCAGTACTTC
J gene: TRBJ2-7
CDR3 length: 14
clone size: -
D gene: -
V gene: TRBV6-2/TRBV6-3

CDR3 protein: CASSADSGYQPQHF
CDR3 DNA: TGTGCCAGCAGCGCGGACAGTGGGTATCAGCCCCAGCATTTT
J gene: TRBJ1-5
CDR3 length: 14
clone size: -
D gene: -
V gene: TRBV7-2

CDR3 protein: CAWTRQSNTGELFF
CDR3 DNA: TGTGCCTGGACGAGGCAGTCGAACACCGGGGAGCTGTTTTTT
J gene: TRBJ2-2
CDR3 length: 14
clone size: once
D gene: -
V gene: TRBV30

CDR3 protein: CASSLTADNEQFF
CDR3 DNA: TGTGCCAGCAGTTTAACCGCAGACAATGAGCAGTTCTTC
J gene: TRBJ2-1
CDR3 length: 13
clone size: -
D gene: -
V gene: TRBV12-3/TRBV12-4

CDR3 protein: CASSEASRGLNQPQHF
CDR3 DNA: TGTGCCAGCAGTGAAGCGTCGAGGGGGCTCAATCAGCCCCAGCATTTT
J gene: TRBJ1-5
CDR3 length: 16
clone size: -
D gene: TRBD1
V gene: TRBV2

CDR3 protein: CATSDRTAKSYNEQFF
CDR3 DNA: TGTGCCACCAGTGACAGGACAGCGAAATCCTACAATGAGCAGTTCTTC
J gene: TRBJ2-1
CDR3 length: 16
clone size: -
D gene: -
V gene: TRBV24-1

CDR3 protein: CASSSTGTPNYGYTF
CDR3 DNA: TGTGCCAGCAGCTCGACCGGGACTCCTAACTATGGCTACACCTTC
J gene: TRBJ1-2
CDR3 length: 15
clone size: -
D gene: -
V gene: TRBV11-3

CDR3 protein: CASSRTSWDTQYF
CDR3 DNA: TGTGCCAGCAGTCGGACTAGTTGGGATACGCAGTATTTT
J gene: TRBJ2-3
CDR3 length: 13
clone size: -
D gene: TRBD2
V gene: TRBV28

CDR3 protein: CATSDRAHTEAFF
CDR3 DNA: TGTGCCACCAGTGACAGGGCGCACACTGAAGCTTTCTTT
J gene: TRBJ1-1
CDR3 length: 13
clone size: -
D gene: -
V gene: TRBV24-1

CDR3 protein: CASLGRSYEQYF
CDR3 DNA: TGTGCCAGCCTTGGACGGAGCTACGAGCAGTACTTC
J gene: TRBJ2-7
CDR3 length: 12
clone size: -
D gene: -
V gene: TRBV2

CDR3 protein: CASSRTSGDSYEQYF
CDR3 DNA: TGCGCCAGCAGCCGGACTAGCGGAGACTCCTACGAGCAGTACTTC
J gene: TRBJ2-7
CDR3 length: 15
clone size: -
D gene: TRBD2
V gene: TRBV4-1

CDR3 protein: CASSDRGRGGYTEAFF
CDR3 DNA: TGTGCCAGCTCAGACAGGGGGCGAGGGGGCTACACTGAAGCTTTCTTT
J gene: TRBJ1-1
CDR3 length: 16
clone size: -
D gene: TRBD1
V gene: TRBV18

CDR3 protein: CASSPRGAEAFF
CDR3 DNA: TGTGCCAGTAGTCCGCGTGGAGCTGAAGCTTTCTTT
J gene: TRBJ1-1
CDR3 length: 12
clone size: -
D gene: -
V gene: TRBV19

CDR3 protein: CASSKTGFENTEAFF
CDR3 DNA: TGTGCCAGTAGTAAAACGGGTTTCGAGAACACTGAAGCTTTCTTT
J gene: TRBJ1-1
CDR3 length: 15
clone size: -
D gene: -
V gene: TRBV19

CDR3 protein: CASTPGGGQGAGELFF
CDR3 DNA: TGTGCCAGCACCCCGGGGGGGGGACAGGGTGCCGGGGAGCTGTTTTTT
J gene: TRBJ2-2
CDR3 length: 16
clone size: -
D gene: -
V gene: TRBV5-4

CDR3 protein: CASRPGRISYEQYF
CDR3 DNA: TGTGCCAGCAGACCGGGAAGGATCTCCTACGAGCAGTACTTC
J gene: TRBJ2-7
CDR3 length: 14
clone size: -
D gene: -
V gene: TRBV27

CDR3 protein: CASSLALSYEQYF
CDR3 DNA: TGTGCCAGCAGCTTAGCCCTGTCCTACGAGCAGTACTTC
J gene: TRBJ2-7
CDR3 length: 13
clone size: -
D gene: -
V gene: TRBV7-8

CDR3 protein: CASSFDGLAGVPGELFF
CDR3 DNA: TGTGCCAGCAGTTTCGACGGTTTAGCGGGAGTGCCTGGGGAGCTGTTTTTT
J gene: TRBJ2-2
CDR3 length: 17
clone size: -
D gene: TRBD2
V gene: TRBV27

CDR3 protein: CASSAGQGGTEAFF
CDR3 DNA: TGTGCCAGCAGTGCTGGACAGGGGGGGACTGAAGCTTTTTTT
J gene: TRBJ1-1
CDR3 length: 14
clone size: -
D gene: TRBD1
V gene: TRBV28

CDR3 protein: CASSIDTMVAKQYF
CDR3 DNA: TGTGCCAGTAGTATCGACACCATGGTCGCCAAGCAGTACTTC
J gene: TRBJ2-7
CDR3 length: 14
clone size: -
D gene: -
V gene: TRBV19

CDR3 protein: CASSPLHF
CDR3 DNA: TGTGCCAGCAGTCCCCTCCACTTT
J gene: TRBJ1-6
CDR3 length: 8
clone size: -
D gene: -
V gene: TRBV3-1/TRBV3-2

CDR3 protein: CASSIPTGYTGELFF
CDR3 DNA: TGTGCCAGCAGCATCCCGACAGGGTACACCGGGGAGCTGTTTTTT
J gene: TRBJ2-2
CDR3 length: 15
clone size: -
D gene: TRBD1
V gene: TRBV28

CDR3 protein: CASSYWGSNSPLHF
CDR3 DNA: TGTGCCAGCAGTTACTGGGGGAGTAATTCACCCCTCCACTTT
J gene: TRBJ1-6
CDR3 length: 14
clone size: -
D gene: -
V gene: TRBV6-6

CDR3 protein: CASSPSGQSNSPLHF
CDR3 DNA: TGTGCCAGCAGCCCATCGGGACAGAGTAATTCACCCCTCCACTTT
J gene: TRBJ1-6
CDR3 length: 15
clone size: -
D gene: TRBD1
V gene: TRBV7-3

CDR3 protein: CASSQDGKYNQPQHF
CDR3 DNA: TGCGCCAGCAGCCAAGATGGAAAGTATAATCAGCCCCAGCATTTT
J gene: TRBJ1-5
CDR3 length: 15
clone size: -
D gene: -
V gene: TRBV4-3

CDR3 protein: CASSLMGGRSYEQYF
CDR3 DNA: TGTGCCAGCAGCTTAATGGGGGGCCGCTCCTACGAGCAGTACTTC
J gene: TRBJ2-7
CDR3 length: 15
clone size: -
D gene: -
V gene: TRBV13